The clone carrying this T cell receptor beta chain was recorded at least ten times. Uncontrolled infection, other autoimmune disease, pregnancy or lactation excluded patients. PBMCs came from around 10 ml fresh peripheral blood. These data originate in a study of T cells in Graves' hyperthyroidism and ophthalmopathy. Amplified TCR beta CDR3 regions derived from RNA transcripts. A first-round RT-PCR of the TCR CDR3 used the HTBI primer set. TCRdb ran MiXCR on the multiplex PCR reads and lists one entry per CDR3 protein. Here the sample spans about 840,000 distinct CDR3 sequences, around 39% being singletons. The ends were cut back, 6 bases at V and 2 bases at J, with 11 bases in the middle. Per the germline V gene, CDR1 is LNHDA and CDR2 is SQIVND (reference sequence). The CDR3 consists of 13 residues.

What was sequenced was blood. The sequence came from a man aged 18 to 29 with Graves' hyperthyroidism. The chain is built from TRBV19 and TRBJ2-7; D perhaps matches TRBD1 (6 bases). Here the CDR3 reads CASSATGAYEQYF. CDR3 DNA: TGTGCCAGTAGCGCGACAGGAGCCTACGAGCAGTACTTC.